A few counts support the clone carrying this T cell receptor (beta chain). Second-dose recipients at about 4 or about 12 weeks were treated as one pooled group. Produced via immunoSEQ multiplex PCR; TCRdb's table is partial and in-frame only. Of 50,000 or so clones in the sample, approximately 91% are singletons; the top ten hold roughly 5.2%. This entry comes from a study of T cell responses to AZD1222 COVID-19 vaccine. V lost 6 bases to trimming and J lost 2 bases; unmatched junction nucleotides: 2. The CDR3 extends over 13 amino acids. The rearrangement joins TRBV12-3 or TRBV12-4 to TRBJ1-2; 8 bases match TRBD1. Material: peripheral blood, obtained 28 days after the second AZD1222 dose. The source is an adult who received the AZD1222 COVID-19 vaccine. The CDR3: CASRWTGNYGYTF. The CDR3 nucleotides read TGTGCCAGCAGATGGACAGGGAACTATGGCTACACCTTC.